The TCR beta chain under discussion was sequenced for a study of T cells in Graves' hyperthyroidism and ophthalmopathy. Points from the study as a whole: Among clonotypes expanded in thyroid above 0.001, most were also found in blood. Stable hyperthyroidism and ophthalmopathy were separated using 13 V-J signatures.

Germline V gives CDR1 PRHDT, CDR2 FYEKMQ (reference sequence). The CDR3 loop spans 13 amino acids. Trimming stripped 5 bases from V and 6 bases from J, with 13 bases between. Criteria for exclusion of patients were uncontrolled infection, other autoimmune disease, pregnancy or lactation. Diagnoses were made from clinical symptoms, serum measures (thyroxine and TRAb), thyroid ultrasound and orbital computed tomography. Amplification yielded TCR beta CDR3 regions, with RNA transcripts as the source. Initially, a first-round RT-PCR of the TCR CDR3 employed the HTBI primer set. TCRdb analysed the multiplex PCR reads with MiXCR anew, one entry per CDR3 protein. The repertoire holds some 510,000 distinct CDR3 sequences, with around 45% as singletons. In its sample, this clonotype was seen a few times. The antigen is not known.

The chain uses TRBV13 and TRBJ1-2; D not certain. The receptor's source is a young woman with Graves' hyperthyroidism. Specimen: peripheral blood or thyroid tissue (not recorded which). The CDR3, as DNA: TGTGCCAGCAGCCGTCTTGCGGGAGATGGCTACACCTTC. It codes for CASSRLAGDGYTF.